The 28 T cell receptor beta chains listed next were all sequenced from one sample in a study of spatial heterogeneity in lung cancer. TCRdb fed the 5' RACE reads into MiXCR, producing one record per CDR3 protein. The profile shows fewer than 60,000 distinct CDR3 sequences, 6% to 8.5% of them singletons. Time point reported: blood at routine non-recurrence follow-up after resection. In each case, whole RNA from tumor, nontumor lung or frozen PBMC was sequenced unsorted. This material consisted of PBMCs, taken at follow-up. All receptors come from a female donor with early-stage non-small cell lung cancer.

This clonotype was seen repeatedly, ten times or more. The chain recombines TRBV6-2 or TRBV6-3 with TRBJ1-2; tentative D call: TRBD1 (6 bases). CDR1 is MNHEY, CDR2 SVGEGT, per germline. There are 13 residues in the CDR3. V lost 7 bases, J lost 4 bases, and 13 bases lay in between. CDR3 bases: TGTGCCAGCAACCACGGACAGACCTATGGCTACACCTTC. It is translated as CASNHGQTYGYTF.

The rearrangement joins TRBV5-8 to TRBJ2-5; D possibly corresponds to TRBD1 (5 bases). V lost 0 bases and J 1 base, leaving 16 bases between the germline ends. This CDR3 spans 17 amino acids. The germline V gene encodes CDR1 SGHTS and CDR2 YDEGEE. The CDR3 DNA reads TGTGCCAGCAGCTTGGAGGGGATAAGAGGCCTCCAAGAGACCCAGTACTTC. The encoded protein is CASSLEGIRGLQETQYF.

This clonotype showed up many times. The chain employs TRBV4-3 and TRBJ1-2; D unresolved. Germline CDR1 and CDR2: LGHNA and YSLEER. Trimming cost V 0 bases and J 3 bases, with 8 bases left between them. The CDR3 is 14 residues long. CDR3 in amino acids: CASSQDLGYYGYTF. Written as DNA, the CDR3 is TGCGCCAGCAGCCAAGATCTTGGCTACTATGGCTACACCTTC.

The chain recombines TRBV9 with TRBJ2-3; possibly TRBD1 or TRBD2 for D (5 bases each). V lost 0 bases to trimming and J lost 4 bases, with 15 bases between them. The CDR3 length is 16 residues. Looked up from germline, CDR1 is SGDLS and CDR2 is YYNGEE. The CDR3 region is CASSVAEGTPPDTQYF. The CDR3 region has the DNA TGTGCCAGCAGCGTAGCTGAAGGGACCCCACCAGATACGCAGTATTTT.

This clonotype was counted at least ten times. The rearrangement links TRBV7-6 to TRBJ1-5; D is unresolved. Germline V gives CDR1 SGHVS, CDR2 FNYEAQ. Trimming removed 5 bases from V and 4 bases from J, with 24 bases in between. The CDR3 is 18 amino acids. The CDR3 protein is CASSTIQIPGRINQPQHF. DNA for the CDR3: TGTGCCAGCAGCACCATCCAGATTCCTGGGCGGATTAATCAGCCCCAGCATTTT.

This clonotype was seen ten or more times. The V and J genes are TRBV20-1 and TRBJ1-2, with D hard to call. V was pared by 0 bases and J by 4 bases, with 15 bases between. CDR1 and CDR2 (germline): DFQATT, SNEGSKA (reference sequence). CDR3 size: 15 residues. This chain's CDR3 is CSARDRFKAGYGYTF. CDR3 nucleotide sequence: TGCAGTGCTAGAGATCGATTTAAGGCTGGCTATGGCTACACCTTC.

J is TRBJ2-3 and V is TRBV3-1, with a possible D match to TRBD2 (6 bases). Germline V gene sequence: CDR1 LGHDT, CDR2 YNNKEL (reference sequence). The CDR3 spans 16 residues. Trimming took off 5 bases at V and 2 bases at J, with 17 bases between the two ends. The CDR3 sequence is CASSSRTTPYTDTQYF. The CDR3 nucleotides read TGTGCCAGCAGCTCGCGGACTACCCCATACACAGATACGCAGTATTTT.

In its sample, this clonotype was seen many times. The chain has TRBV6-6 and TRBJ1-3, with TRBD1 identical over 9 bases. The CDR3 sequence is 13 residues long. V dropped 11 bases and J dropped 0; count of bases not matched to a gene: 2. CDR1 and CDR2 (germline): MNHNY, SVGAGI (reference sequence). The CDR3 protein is CAGQGSSGNTIYF. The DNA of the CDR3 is TGTGCCGGACAGGGGTCCTCTGGAAACACCATATATTTT.

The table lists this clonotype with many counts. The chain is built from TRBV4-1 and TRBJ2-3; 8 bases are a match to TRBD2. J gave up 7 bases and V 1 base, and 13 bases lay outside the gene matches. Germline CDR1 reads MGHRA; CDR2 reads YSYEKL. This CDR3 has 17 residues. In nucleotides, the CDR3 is TGCGCCAGCAGCCAAGGGCACCTGAGCGGGGGAGCGAATACGCAGTATTTT. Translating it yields CASSQGHLSGGANTQYF.

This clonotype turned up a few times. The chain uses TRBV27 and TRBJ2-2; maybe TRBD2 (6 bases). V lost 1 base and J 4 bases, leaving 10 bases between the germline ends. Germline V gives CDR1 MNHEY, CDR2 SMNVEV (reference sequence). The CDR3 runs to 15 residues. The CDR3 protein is CASSLWRAGTGELFF. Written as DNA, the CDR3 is TGTGCCAGCAGTTTATGGCGAGCGGGCACCGGGGAGCTGTTTTTT.

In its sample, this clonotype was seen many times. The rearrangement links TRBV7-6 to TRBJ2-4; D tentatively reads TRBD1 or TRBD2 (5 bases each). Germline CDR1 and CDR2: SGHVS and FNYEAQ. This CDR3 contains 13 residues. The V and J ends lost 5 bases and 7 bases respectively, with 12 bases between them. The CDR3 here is CASSPGPENIQYF. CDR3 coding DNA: TGTGCCAGCAGCCCGGGACCTGAGAACATTCAGTACTTC.

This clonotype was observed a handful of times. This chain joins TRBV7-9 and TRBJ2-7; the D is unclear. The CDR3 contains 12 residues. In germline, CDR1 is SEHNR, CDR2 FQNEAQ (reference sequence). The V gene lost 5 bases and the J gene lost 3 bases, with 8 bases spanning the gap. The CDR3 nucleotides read TGTGCCAGCAGCCAAGACGTCTACGAGCAGTACTTC. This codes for CASSQDVYEQYF.

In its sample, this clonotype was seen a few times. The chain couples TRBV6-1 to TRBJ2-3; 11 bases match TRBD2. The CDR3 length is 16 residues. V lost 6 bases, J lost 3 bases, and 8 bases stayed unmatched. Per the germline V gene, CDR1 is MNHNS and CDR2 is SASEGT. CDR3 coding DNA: TGTGCCAGCAGACCCACTAGCGGGGGTGGGACAGATACGCAGTATTTT. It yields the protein CASRPTSGGGTDTQYF.

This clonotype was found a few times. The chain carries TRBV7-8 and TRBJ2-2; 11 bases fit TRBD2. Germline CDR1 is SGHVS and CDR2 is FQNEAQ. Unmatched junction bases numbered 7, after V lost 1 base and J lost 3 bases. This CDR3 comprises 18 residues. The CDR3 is CASSLGTLAGGHTGELFF. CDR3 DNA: TGTGCCAGCAGCTTAGGGACTCTAGCGGGGGGACACACCGGGGAGCTGTTTTTT.

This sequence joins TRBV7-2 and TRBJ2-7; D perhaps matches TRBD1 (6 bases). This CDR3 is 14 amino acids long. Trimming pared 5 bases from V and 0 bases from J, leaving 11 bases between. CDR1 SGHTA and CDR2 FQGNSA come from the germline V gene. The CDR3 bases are TGTGCCAGCAGCAGGGGACATTCCTCCTACGAGCAGTACTTC. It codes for CASSRGHSSYEQYF.

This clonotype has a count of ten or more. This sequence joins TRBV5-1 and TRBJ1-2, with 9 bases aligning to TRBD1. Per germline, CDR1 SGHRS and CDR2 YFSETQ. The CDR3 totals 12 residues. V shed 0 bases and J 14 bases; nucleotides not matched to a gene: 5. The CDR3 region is CASSLEGQGGTF. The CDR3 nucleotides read TGCGCCAGCAGCTTGGAGGGACAGGGAGGAACCTTC.

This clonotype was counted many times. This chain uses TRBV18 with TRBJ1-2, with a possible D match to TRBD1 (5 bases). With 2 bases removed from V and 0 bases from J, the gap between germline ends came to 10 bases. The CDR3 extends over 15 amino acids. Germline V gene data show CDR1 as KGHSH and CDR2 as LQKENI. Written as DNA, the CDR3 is TGTGCCAGCTCACCAGCGACAGAAGCTAACTATGGCTACACCTTC. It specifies CASSPATEANYGYTF.

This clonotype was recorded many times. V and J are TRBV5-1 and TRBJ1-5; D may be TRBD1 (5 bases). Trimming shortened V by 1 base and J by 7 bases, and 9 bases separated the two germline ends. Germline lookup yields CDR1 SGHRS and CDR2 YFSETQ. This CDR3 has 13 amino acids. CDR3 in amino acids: CASSLQGGQPQHF. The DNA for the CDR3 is TGCGCCAGCAGCTTGCAGGGAGGACAGCCCCAGCATTTT. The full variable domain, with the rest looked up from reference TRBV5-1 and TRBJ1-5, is KAGVTQTPRYLIKTRGQQVTLSCSPISGHRSVSWYQQTPGQGLQFLFEYFSETQRNKGNFPGRFSGRQFSNSRSEMNVSTLELGDSALYLCASSLQGGQPQHFGDGTRLSIL.

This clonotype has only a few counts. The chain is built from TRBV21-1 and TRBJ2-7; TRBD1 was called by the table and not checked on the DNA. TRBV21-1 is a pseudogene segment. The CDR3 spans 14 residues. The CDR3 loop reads CASSIGQSSYEQYF. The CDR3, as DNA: TGTGCCAGCAGCATAGGACAGTCTTCCTACGAGCAGTACTTC.

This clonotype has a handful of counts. Written as DNA, the CDR3 is TGTGCCAGCAGCTTAAAGCGGGGGGGCCGCAATGAGCAGTTCTTC. Its protein is CASSLKRGGRNEQFF. The chain is built from TRBV14 and TRBJ2-1; 10 bases match TRBD2. J was trimmed by 6 bases and V by 5 bases; bases with no gene match: 7. This CDR3 contains 15 residues. Germline V gene sequence: CDR1 SGHDN, CDR2 FVKESK.

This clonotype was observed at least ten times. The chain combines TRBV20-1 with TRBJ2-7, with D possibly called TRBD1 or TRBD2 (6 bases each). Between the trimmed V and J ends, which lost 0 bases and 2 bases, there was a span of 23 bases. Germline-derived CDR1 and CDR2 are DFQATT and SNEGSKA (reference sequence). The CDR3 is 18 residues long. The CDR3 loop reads CSARDLSGGRGFPYEQYF. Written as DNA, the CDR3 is TGCAGTGCTAGAGATCTCTCCGGGGGCAGGGGTTTCCCCTACGAGCAGTACTTC.

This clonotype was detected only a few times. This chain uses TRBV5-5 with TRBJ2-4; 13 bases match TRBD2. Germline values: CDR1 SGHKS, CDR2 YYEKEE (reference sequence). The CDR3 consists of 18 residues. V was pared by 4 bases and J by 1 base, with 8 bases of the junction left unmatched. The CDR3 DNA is TGTGCCAGCAGCCCCACTAGCGGGGGGGCCGGGGCCAAAAACATTCAGTACTTC. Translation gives CASSPTSGGAGAKNIQYF.

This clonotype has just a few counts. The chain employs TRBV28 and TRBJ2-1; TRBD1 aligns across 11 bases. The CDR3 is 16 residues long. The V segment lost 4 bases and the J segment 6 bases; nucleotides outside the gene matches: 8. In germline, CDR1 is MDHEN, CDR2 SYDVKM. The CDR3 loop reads CASSSLRDRGSNEQFF. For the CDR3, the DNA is TGTGCCAGCAGTTCACTCCGGGACAGGGGGAGCAATGAGCAGTTCTTC.

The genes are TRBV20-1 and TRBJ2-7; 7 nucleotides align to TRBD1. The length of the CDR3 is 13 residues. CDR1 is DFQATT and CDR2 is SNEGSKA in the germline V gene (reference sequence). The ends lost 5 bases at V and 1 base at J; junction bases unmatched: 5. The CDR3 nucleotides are TGCAGTGCTGGGACAGACGAATCCTACGAGCAGTACTTC. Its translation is CSAGTDESYEQYF.

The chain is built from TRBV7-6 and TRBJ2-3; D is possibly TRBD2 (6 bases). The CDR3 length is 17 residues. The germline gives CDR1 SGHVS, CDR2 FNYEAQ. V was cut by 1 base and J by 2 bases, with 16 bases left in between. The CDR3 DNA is TGTGCCAGCAGCTTAGTTGGGGTTGGCGGGGACACAGATACGCAGTATTTT. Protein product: CASSLVGVGGDTDTQYF.

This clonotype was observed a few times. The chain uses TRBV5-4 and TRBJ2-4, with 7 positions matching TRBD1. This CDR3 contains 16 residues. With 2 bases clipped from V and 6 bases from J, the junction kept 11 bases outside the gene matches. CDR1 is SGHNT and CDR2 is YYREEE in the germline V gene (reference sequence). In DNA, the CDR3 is TGTGCCAGCAGCTTAGGGGGCGCGGCGGGTCCAAACATTCAGTACTTC. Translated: CASSLGGAAGPNIQYF.

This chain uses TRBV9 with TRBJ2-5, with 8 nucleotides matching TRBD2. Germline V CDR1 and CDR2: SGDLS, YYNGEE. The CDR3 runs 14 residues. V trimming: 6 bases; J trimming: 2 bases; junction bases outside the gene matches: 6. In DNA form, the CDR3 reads TGTGCCAGCAACAGCGGGGGAGATCAAGAGACCCAGTACTTC. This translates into CASNSGGDQETQYF.

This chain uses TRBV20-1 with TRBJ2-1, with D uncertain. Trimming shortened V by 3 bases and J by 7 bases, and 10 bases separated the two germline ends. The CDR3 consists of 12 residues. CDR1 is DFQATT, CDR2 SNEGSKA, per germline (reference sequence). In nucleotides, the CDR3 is TGCAGTGCTAGCCCCTTGACAAATGAGCAGTTCTTC. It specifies CSASPLTNEQFF.